This T cell receptor (beta chain) was sequenced during a study of blood T cell repertoires in COVID-19. Looking at the study overall: Collection of acute and convalescent COVID-19 samples took place in the United States, Italy and Spain. T cells, B-cell-depleted T cells, or PBMCs provided the cDNA or gDNA that served as material.

During active infection, Seattle patients enrolled and were then monitored through disease. Clones were read by immunoSEQ multiplex PCR, and TCRdb kept only the in-frame ones, dropping some. The sample holds around 170,000 clones; more than 75% are singletons and the top ten take under 0.7%. Trimming removed 5 bases from V and 1 base from J, with 20 bases in between. Per germline, CDR1 SGHVS and CDR2 FNYEAQ. The CDR3 is 17 residues long. Sequenced input: peripheral blood. This clonotype was obtained from a man aged 55 to 69 with COVID-19, enrolled during active disease. The chain recombines TRBV7-6 with TRBJ1-1; a possible D gene is TRBD1 (6 bases). The CDR3 DNA follows: TGTGCCAGCAGCAACGTATACCAGGGGAGAGAGAACACTGAAGCTTTCTTT. Translated, it gives CASSNVYQGRENTEAFF.